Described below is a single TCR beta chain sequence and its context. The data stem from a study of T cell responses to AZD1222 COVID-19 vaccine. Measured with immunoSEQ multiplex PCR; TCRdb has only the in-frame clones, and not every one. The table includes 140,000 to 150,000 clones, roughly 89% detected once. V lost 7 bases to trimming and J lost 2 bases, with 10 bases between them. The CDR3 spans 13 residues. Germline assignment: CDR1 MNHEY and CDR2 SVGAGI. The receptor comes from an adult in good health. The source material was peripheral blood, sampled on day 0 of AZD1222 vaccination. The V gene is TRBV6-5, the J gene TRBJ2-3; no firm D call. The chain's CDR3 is CASNRPPTDTQYF. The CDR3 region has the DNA TGTGCCAGCAACCGTCCCCCCACAGATACGCAGTATTTT.